This T cell receptor beta chain emerged from a study of cytomegalovirus exposure and HLA in healthy donors. The PCR employed 60 Vbeta primers together with 13 Jbeta primers. The method was immunoSEQ multiplex PCR; TCRdb's version includes in-frame clones alone and lacks a portion of them. Of more than 50,000 clones in the sample, roughly 72% were seen once. This clone has at least ten counts. Material: PBMCs. The sequence came from a woman aged 50 to 65 in good health and CMV-seropositive.

The DNA for the CDR3 is TGCGCCAGCAGCTTGGCCGGGACAGCCTATGGCTACACCTTC. Amino acids: CASSLAGTAYGYTF. The chain carries TRBV5-1 and TRBJ1-2; 7 bases agree with TRBD1. V dropped 0 bases and J dropped 4; count of bases not matched to a gene: 3. The CDR3 length is 14 residues. Germline V gene data show CDR1 as SGHRS and CDR2 as YFSETQ. The variable domain in full, completed from reference TRBV5-1 and TRBJ1-2, reads KAGVTQTPRYLIKTRGQQVTLSCSPISGHRSVSWYQQTPGQGLQFLFEYFSETQRNKGNFPGRFSGRQFSNSRSEMNVSTLELGDSALYLCASSLAGTAYGYTFGSGTRLTVV.